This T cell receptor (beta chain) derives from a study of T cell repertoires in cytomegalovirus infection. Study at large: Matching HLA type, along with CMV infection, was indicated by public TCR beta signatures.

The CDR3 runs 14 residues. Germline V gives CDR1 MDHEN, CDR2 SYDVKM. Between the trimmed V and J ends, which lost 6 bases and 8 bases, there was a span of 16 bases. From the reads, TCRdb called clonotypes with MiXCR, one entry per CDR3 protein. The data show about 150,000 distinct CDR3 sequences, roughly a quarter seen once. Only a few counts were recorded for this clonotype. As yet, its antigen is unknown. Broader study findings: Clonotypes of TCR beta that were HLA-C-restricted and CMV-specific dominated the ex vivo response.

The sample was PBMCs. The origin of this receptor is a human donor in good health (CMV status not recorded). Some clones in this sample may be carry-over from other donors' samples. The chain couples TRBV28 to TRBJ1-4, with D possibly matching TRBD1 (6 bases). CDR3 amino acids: CASSVRDMVEKLFF. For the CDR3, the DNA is TGTGCCAGCAGCGTCCGGGACATGGTAGAAAAACTGTTTTTT.